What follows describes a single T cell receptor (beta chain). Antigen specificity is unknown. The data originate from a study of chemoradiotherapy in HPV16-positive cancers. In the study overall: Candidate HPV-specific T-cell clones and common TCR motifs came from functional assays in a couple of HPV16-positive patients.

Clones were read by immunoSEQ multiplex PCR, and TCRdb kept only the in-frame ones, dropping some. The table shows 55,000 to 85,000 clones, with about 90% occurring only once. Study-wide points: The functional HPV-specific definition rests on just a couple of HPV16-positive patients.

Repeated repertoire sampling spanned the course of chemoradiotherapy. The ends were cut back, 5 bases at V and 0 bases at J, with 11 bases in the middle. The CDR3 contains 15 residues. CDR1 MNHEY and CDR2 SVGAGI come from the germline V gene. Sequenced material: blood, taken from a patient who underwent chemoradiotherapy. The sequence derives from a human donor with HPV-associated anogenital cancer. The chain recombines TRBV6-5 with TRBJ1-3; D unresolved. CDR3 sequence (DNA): TGTGCCAGCAGTAATAGGGTCTACTCTGGAAACACCATATATTTT. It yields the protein CASSNRVYSGNTIYF.